These 24 T cell receptor beta chains came from one sample sequenced in a study of early T cells in non-severe SARS-CoV-2 infection. Each CDR3 protein gets one entry after TCRdb re-called the 5' RACE reads with MiXCR. The sample contains 100,000 to 140,000 distinct CDR3 sequences, over 8.5% of which appear only once. Source material: whole blood. These TCRs come from an adult who was a healthcare worker with PCR-confirmed SARS-CoV-2 infection or an uninfected control (not recorded which).

There are many counts of this clonotype. The chain joins TRBV2 to TRBJ2-5, with D unresolved. Between the trimmed V and J ends, which lost 11 bases and 5 bases, there was a span of 9 bases. CDR1 is SNHLY, CDR2 FYNNEI, per germline. CDR3 length equals 10 residues. CDR3 DNA sequence: TGTGCCGCCCTCCGGGAGACCCAGTACTTC. Translation gives CAALRETQYF.

The chain couples TRBV29-1 to TRBJ2-1; 10 positions agree with TRBD1. The germline gives CDR1 SQVTM, CDR2 ANQGSEA. V lost 8 bases and J lost 5; bases outside the gene matches: 6. The CDR3 has 13 amino acids. Here the CDR3 reads CSFWTGGNNEQFF. The CDR3 nucleotides are TGCAGCTTTTGGACAGGGGGGAACAATGAGCAGTTCTTC.

This clonotype was observed a handful of times. The chain combines TRBV15 with TRBJ2-3; D may match TRBD1 or TRBD2 (5 bases each). Germline CDR1 LNHNV, CDR2 YYDKDF (reference sequence). The CDR3 is made up of 12 amino acids. V lost 4 bases and J 11 bases, leaving 13 bases between the germline ends. The CDR3 loop reads CATSKLSGGQYF. The CDR3 nucleotides are TGTGCCACCAGCAAGTTATCTGGGGGGCAGTATTTT.

This clonotype has at least ten counts. The V and J genes are TRBV7-9 and TRBJ2-1; TRBD2 agrees at 7 bases. With 1 base clipped from V and 5 bases from J, the junction kept 11 bases outside the gene matches. This CDR3 is 17 amino acids long. Per the germline V gene, CDR1 is SEHNR and CDR2 is FQNEAQ (reference sequence). The CDR3 sequence is CASSLGLPGRVDNEQFF. The CDR3 nucleotides read TGTGCCAGCAGCTTAGGCTTACCGGGGAGGGTGGACAATGAGCAGTTCTTC.

This clonotype was picked up a small number of times. The chain couples TRBV18 to TRBJ1-2; D gene ambiguous. CDR1 KGHSH and CDR2 LQKENI come from the germline V gene. The CDR3 covers 14 residues. The ends were cut back, 1 base at V and 7 bases at J, with 13 bases in the middle. CDR3 amino acids: CASSPLRMFGGYTF. In DNA form, the CDR3 reads TGTGCCAGCTCACCACTTAGGATGTTCGGTGGCTACACCTTC.

In DNA form, the CDR3 reads TGTGCTAGTGCCATAATGGGGGGGAACACTGAAGCTTTCTTT. This gives the protein CASAIMGGNTEAFF. The gene calls are TRBV12-5 and TRBJ1-1; weak D call: TRBD1 (5 bases). Germline lookup yields CDR1 LGHNT and CDR2 FRNRAP. The CDR3 totals 14 residues. With 7 bases removed from V and 1 base from J, the gap between germline ends came to 13 bases. The full variable domain, its missing parts supplied by reference TRBV12-5 and TRBJ1-1, is DARVTQTPRHKVTEMGQEVTMRCQPILGHNTVFWYRQTMMQGLELLAYFRNRAPLDDSGMPKDRFSAEMPDATLATLKIQPSEPRDSAVYFCASAIMGGNTEAFFGQGTRLTVV.

The chain links TRBV15 to TRBJ2-3; D not resolved. This CDR3 region has 14 residues. Trimming left V 0 bases short and J 4 bases short, with 8 bases between. The germline gives CDR1 LNHNV, CDR2 YYDKDF (reference sequence). CDR3 in DNA: TGTGCCACCAGCAGAGATCCTCCTTCAGATACGCAGTATTTT. This translates into CATSRDPPSDTQYF.

This sequence joins TRBV7-2 and TRBJ1-3, with D maybe TRBD1 (5 bases). CDR3 length: 14 residues. Germline V lookup: CDR1 SGHTA, CDR2 FQGNSA. The ends were cut back, 6 bases at V and 6 bases at J, with 15 bases in the middle. The CDR3 nucleotides read TGTGCCAGCAGGGTGACAGAAGCGGAAAACACCATATATTTT. This sequence encodes CASRVTEAENTIYF.

In the case of this clonotype: This may come from a read error, since a much larger clone is one base off. This sequence joins TRBV6-5 and TRBJ1-1; tentative D call: TRBD1 (5 bases). This CDR3 is 12 amino acids long. Trimming shortened V by 5 bases and J by 9 bases, and 13 bases separated the two germline ends. Germline V gene data show CDR1 as MNHEY and CDR2 as SVGAGI. The CDR3 is CASSLQEAQAFF. The CDR3, as DNA: TGTGCCAGCAGTCTACAGGAGGCCCAAGCTTTCTTT.

This clonotype was counted many times. The CDR3 bases are TGTGCCATCAGTGAAGAGGGAGATGAGCAGTTCTTC. As protein: CAISEEGDEQFF. The chain links TRBV10-3 to TRBJ2-1, with D possibly TRBD2 on 5 matching bases. The length of the CDR3 is 12 residues. Germline lookup yields CDR1 ENHRY and CDR2 SYGVKD. V gave up 3 bases and J gave up 8 bases, with 8 bases separating them.

Many counts were recorded for this clonotype. The rearrangement joins TRBV25-1 to TRBJ2-1; 11 positions match TRBD2. In germline, CDR1 is MGHDK, CDR2 SYGVNS. J was trimmed by 4 bases and V by 2 bases; bases with no gene match: 10. This CDR3 comprises 18 residues. DNA for the CDR3: TGTGCCAGCAGTGAACCTTCAGGGACTAGCGGAATATACAATGAGCAGTTCTTC. It specifies CASSEPSGTSGIYNEQFF.

This clonotype was observed many times. The V gene is TRBV20-1, the J gene TRBJ1-2, with 10 bases fitting TRBD1. CDR3 size: 13 residues. Per the germline V gene, CDR1 is DFQATT and CDR2 is SNEGSKA (reference sequence). The CDR3 is CTAEPGTGAGYTF. The DNA for the CDR3 is TGCACCGCAGAACCCGGGACAGGGGCTGGCTACACCTTC.

This clonotype showed up many times. The genes are TRBV29-1 and TRBJ2-4; possible D gene TRBD1, 6 bases. The CDR3 extends over 15 amino acids. CDR1 is SQVTM, CDR2 ANQGSEA, per germline. Trimming took off 2 bases at V and 4 bases at J, with 15 bases between the two ends. The CDR3 is CSVEYSDRPKNIQYF. CDR3 DNA: TGCAGCGTTGAATACTCAGACAGGCCTAAAAACATTCAGTACTTC. Full variable domain (remainder filled in from reference TRBV29-1 and TRBJ2-4): SAVISQKPSRDICQRGTSLTIQCQVDSQVTMMFWYRQQPGQSLTLIATANQGSEATYESGFVIDKFPISRPNLTFSTLTVSNMSPEDSSIYLCSVEYSDRPKNIQYFGAGTRLSVL.

This clonotype was seen a few times. The chain couples TRBV7-9 to TRBJ1-1; the D is unclear. CDR3 length: 12 amino acids. The V gene's germline CDR1 is SEHNR and CDR2 FQNEAQ (reference sequence). V was shortened by 5 bases and J by 9 bases, with 13 bases between the two germline ends. CDR3 bases: TGTGCCAGCAGCCCCTTAGACGACCAAGCTTTCTTT. The encoded protein is CASSPLDDQAFF. Combining the CDR3 with reference TRBV7-9 and TRBJ1-1 gives the whole variable domain DTGVSQNPRHKITKRGQNVTFRCDPISEHNRLYWYRQTLGQGPEFLTYFQNEAQLEKSRLLSDRFSAERPKGSFSTLEIQRTEQGDSAMYLCASSPLDDQAFFGQGTRLTVV.

The table lists this clonotype with a few counts. This chain joins TRBV7-3 and TRBJ2-1; 13 nucleotides align to TRBD2. The length of the CDR3 is 15 residues. The germline gives CDR1 SGHTA, CDR2 FQGTGA. V shed 4 bases, J shed 6 bases, and the junction held 3 bases outside the gene matches. In nucleotides, the CDR3 is TGTGCCAGCAGCTCCGGGACTAGCGGGACCAATGAGCAGTTCTTC. Translating gives CASSSGTSGTNEQFF.

This clonotype was detected many times. This chain uses TRBV11-2 with TRBJ2-7, with 7 bases that match TRBD1. The V gene's germline CDR1 is SGHAT and CDR2 FQNNGV. V dropped 2 bases and J dropped 2; count of bases not matched to a gene: 15. The CDR3 has 18 amino acids. CDR3 protein: CASSLNRGWKDFAYEQYF. Here the CDR3 DNA reads TGTGCCAGCAGCTTAAACAGGGGTTGGAAGGACTTTGCCTACGAGCAGTACTTC. Variable domain in full (rest from reference TRBV11-2 and TRBJ2-7): EAGVAQSPRYKIIEKRQSVAFWCNPISGHATLYWYQQILGQGPKLLIQFQNNGVVDDSQLPKDRFSAERLKGVDSTLKIQPAKLEDSAVYLCASSLNRGWKDFAYEQYFGPGTRLTVT.

V usage is TRBV6-4 and J usage is TRBJ2-2, with a weak D call TRBD1 (6 bases). Germline V gene lookup returns CDR1 MRHNA and CDR2 SNTAGT. This CDR3 has 14 amino acids. The germline V and J ends were trimmed by 8 bases and 0 bases, with 10 bases remaining between them. CDR3 nucleotides: TGTGCCAGCCGAGACAGGCCGAACACCGGGGAGCTGTTTTTT. Translating it yields CASRDRPNTGELFF.

In its sample, this clonotype was seen many times. This sequence joins TRBV7-9 and TRBJ1-1, with D unresolved. The ends were cut back, 1 base at V and 4 bases at J, with 4 bases in the middle. Germline assignment: CDR1 SEHNR and CDR2 FQNEAQ (reference sequence). The CDR3 extends over 12 amino acids. CDR3 sequence (DNA): TGTGCCAGCAGCTTAGGGTTCACTGAAGCTTTCTTT. Its translation: CASSLGFTEAFF.

This clonotype was seen a single time. Being one base from a much bigger clone, this may be a read error. V gene TRBV11-2 combines with J gene TRBJ2-7; D might be TRBD2 (5 bases). The germline V gene encodes CDR1 SGHAT and CDR2 FQNNGV. The CDR3 has 14 amino acids. V was cut by 1 base and J by 4 bases, with 11 bases left in between. The CDR3 DNA reads TGTGCCAGCAGCTTAGTCCCGGGGAAATACGAGCAGTACTTC. Translating gives CASSLVPGKYEQYF.

This clonotype has only a few counts. The chain combines TRBV12-3 or TRBV12-4 with TRBJ2-1, with 8 positions matching TRBD2. V was pared by 7 bases and J by 8 bases, with 4 bases of the junction left unmatched. The CDR3 runs to 12 residues. As DNA, the CDR3 is TGTGCCAGCACGGGAGGGGTCGATGAGCAGTTCTTC. It encodes CASTGGVDEQFF.

This clonotype was detected many times. An end of the junction does not agree with germline; a read error may underlie this. CDR3 region: CASSFGETQYF. CDR3 sequence (DNA): TGTGCCAGCAGCTTTGGAGAGACCCAGTACTTC. V is TRBV5-1 and J is TRBJ2-5; D gene unclear. The CDR3 runs 11 residues. Germline CDR1 reads SGHRS; CDR2 reads YFSETQ.

This clonotype came up many times. This chain joins TRBV7-9 and TRBJ2-3; D perhaps matches TRBD2 (5 bases). The CDR3 is 13 residues long. V was cut by 1 base and J by 6 bases, with 8 bases left in between. Per germline, CDR1 SEHNR and CDR2 FQNEAQ (reference sequence). CDR3: CASSLGGPDTQYF. The CDR3 DNA follows: TGTGCCAGCAGCTTAGGAGGGCCGGATACGCAGTATTTT.

The V call is TRBV7-6, the J call TRBJ2-2, with 8 bases identical to TRBD2. The J segment lost 7 bases and the V segment lost 1 base, leaving 5 bases of the junction unmatched. The V gene's germline CDR1 is SGHVS and CDR2 FNYEAQ. The CDR3 spans 15 residues. CDR3 in amino acids: CASSLGTTSGGELFF. The CDR3 DNA follows: TGTGCCAGCAGCTTAGGAACTACTAGCGGCGGGGAGCTGTTTTTT.

A few counts support this clonotype. The chain uses TRBV20-1 and TRBJ2-1; TRBD2 is a possible D gene (6 bases). The CDR3 sequence is 13 residues long. Trimming took 1 base from V and 5 from J, leaving 9 bases between them. CDR1 DFQATT and CDR2 SNEGSKA come from the germline V gene (reference sequence). Here the CDR3 reads CSARAGVHNEQFF. The CDR3 DNA is TGCAGTGCTAGAGCGGGAGTCCACAATGAGCAGTTCTTC.